This TCR beta chain was profiled in a study of T cells in Graves' hyperthyroidism and ophthalmopathy. Germline V gene data show CDR1 as SGHRS and CDR2 as YFSETQ. The CDR3 has 13 residues. V was cut by 1 base and J by 5 bases, with 9 bases left in between. Sample collection date corresponds to first hyperthyroidism diagnosis, prior to any ophthalmopathy symptoms. There were TCR beta CDR3 regions amplified from RNA transcripts. HTBI primers were used for first-round RT-PCR of the TCR CDR3. TCRdb re-derived calls from the multiplex PCR reads in MiXCR, one entry per CDR3 protein. The sample holds about 270,000 distinct CDR3 sequences, about 16% seen once. Findings of the study overall: Most expanded thyroid clonotypes above 0.001 recurred in blood.

As for this clonotype: Its cognate antigen is unknown.

The sequence came from a woman aged 45-65 years with Graves' hyperthyroidism that later progressed to Graves' ophthalmopathy. J is TRBJ1-2 and V is TRBV5-1; tentatively, D is TRBD1 (6 bases). Sequencing was carried out using blood. The CDR3 loop is CASSLPGQYGYTF. The DNA of the CDR3 is TGCGCCAGCAGCTTGCCCGGACAGTATGGCTACACCTTC.